This entry lists 9 T cell receptor beta chains sequenced from one sample in a study of blood T cell repertoires in COVID-19. Generated by immunoSEQ multiplex PCR, the TCRdb table keeps only in-frame clones and is missing some. The profile shows over 200,000 clones, 80% to 95% of them singletons. Sequenced input: peripheral blood. The receptors derive from a man aged 60-69 years with COVID-19, enrolled during active disease.

The CDR3 DNA reads as TGTGCCACCAGCAGAGATCTGGGAGTGAACACTGAAGCTTTCTTT. Amino acids: CATSRDLGVNTEAFF. The rearrangement links TRBV15 to TRBJ1-1; D uncertain. The V and J ends lost 0 bases and 0 bases respectively, with 8 bases between them. The CDR3 covers 15 residues. Per the germline V gene, CDR1 is LNHNV and CDR2 is YYDKDF (reference sequence).

This clone has just one count. This chain uses TRBV5-1 with TRBJ2-1, with 10 bases matching TRBD1. Unmatched junction bases numbered 10, after V lost 5 bases and J lost 8 bases. CDR3 length equals 15 residues. Germline CDR1 is SGHRS and CDR2 is YFSETQ. The CDR3 reads CASRNPGQGHDEQFF. The CDR3 coding sequence is TGCGCCAGCAGAAATCCGGGACAGGGGCACGATGAGCAGTTCTTC.

The chain employs TRBV11-2 and TRBJ2-7, with 10 positions matching TRBD1. CDR3 length: 18 residues. Unmatched junction bases numbered 18, after V lost 8 bases and J lost 2 bases. CDR1 is SGHAT and CDR2 is FQNNGV in the germline V gene. The CDR3 sequence: CASQKFLPGTGVAYEQYF. The CDR3 DNA reads as TGTGCCAGCCAAAAGTTTCTCCCCGGGACAGGGGTGGCCTACGAGCAGTACTTC.

In DNA, the CDR3 is TGTGCCAGCAGCGTATCTTGGGGGGACACTGAAGCTTTCTTT. It is translated as CASSVSWGDTEAFF. The V and J genes are TRBV9 and TRBJ1-1, with a weak D call TRBD1 (5 bases). Trimming left V 1 base short and J 3 bases short, with 10 bases between. Germline CDR1 SGDLS, CDR2 YYNGEE. This CDR3 has 14 residues.

This chain's CDR3 is CASSLGQGSGNTIYF. CDR3 nucleotides: TGTGCCAGCAGCTTAGGGCAGGGCTCTGGAAACACCATATATTTT. The gene calls are TRBV7-9 and TRBJ1-3, with TRBD1 as a possible D gene (5 bases). Germline loops: CDR1 SEHNR, CDR2 FQNEAQ (reference sequence). V was pared by 1 base and J by 0 bases, with 7 bases between. There are 15 residues in the CDR3.

V is TRBV5-1 and J is TRBJ2-3; the D gene is possibly TRBD1 (7 bases). The CDR3 has 14 amino acids. Per germline, CDR1 SGHRS and CDR2 YFSETQ. Deletions cut 5 bases from V and 7 bases from J, with 17 bases between. DNA of the CDR3: TGCGCCAGCAGTACAGGGGCTGGCGGGAATACGCAGTATTTT. Encoded protein: CASSTGAGGNTQYF.

The chain combines TRBV7-9 with TRBJ2-7, with D perhaps matching TRBD1 (6 bases). V lost 7 bases and J lost 2, with 12 bases in between. The CDR3 totals 13 residues. Per germline, CDR1 SEHNR and CDR2 FQNEAQ (reference sequence). The CDR3 sequence is CASIHRDTYEQYF. The CDR3 region has the DNA TGTGCCAGCATTCACAGGGATACCTACGAGCAGTACTTC.

V is TRBV3-1 (or the pseudogene TRBV3-2) and J is TRBJ1-4; D is unresolved. Trimming shortened V by 7 bases and J by 3 bases, and 15 bases separated the two germline ends. CDR3 length: 15 residues. CDR1 is LGHDT, CDR2 YNNKEL, per germline (reference sequence). DNA for the CDR3: TGTGCCAGCACGCCAGATTATCCGTCTAATGAAAAACTGTTTTTT. It yields the protein CASTPDYPSNEKLFF.

This chain links TRBV13 with TRBJ2-2; TRBD2 might be the D (6 bases). Germline V gene lookup returns CDR1 PRHDT and CDR2 FYEKMQ (reference sequence). The CDR3 extends over 16 amino acids. V was clipped by 5 bases and J by 2 bases, with 15 bases between them. CDR3 in amino acids: CASSRAGGANTGELFF. CDR3 coding DNA: TGTGCCAGCAGCCGAGCGGGCGGCGCCAACACCGGGGAGCTGTTTTTT.